The T cell receptor beta chain described here comes from a study of T cell repertoires in cytomegalovirus infection. Study overall: Carrying CMV and the relevant HLA type showed in public TCR beta signatures.

In the case of this clonotype: Antigen unknown. A read error may explain this, as a much larger clone is one base away.

TCRdb reprocessed the reads with MiXCR, giving one entry per CDR3 protein. The sample contains some 680,000 distinct CDR3 sequences, 35% of which appear only once. Notes on the study in general: CMV-specific HLA-C-restricted TCR beta clonotypes dominated the ex vivo response. Summed frequency of shared TCR beta families picked out CMV carriers who also had the relevant HLA.

Trimming removed 5 bases from V and 7 bases from J; junction bases left unmatched: 5. This CDR3 region has 14 residues. Germline V gene lookup returns CDR1 SGHAT and CDR2 FQDESV (reference sequence). The clonotype originates from a human donor in good health (CMV status not recorded). Some clones in this sample may be carry-over from other donors' samples. This sequence joins TRBV11-1 and TRBJ1-4, with 9 positions matching TRBD1. What was sequenced was PBMCs. CDR3 bases: TGTGCCAGCAGCCGAGGACAGGGGATTGAAAAACTGTTTTTT. It is translated as CASSRGQGIEKLFF.